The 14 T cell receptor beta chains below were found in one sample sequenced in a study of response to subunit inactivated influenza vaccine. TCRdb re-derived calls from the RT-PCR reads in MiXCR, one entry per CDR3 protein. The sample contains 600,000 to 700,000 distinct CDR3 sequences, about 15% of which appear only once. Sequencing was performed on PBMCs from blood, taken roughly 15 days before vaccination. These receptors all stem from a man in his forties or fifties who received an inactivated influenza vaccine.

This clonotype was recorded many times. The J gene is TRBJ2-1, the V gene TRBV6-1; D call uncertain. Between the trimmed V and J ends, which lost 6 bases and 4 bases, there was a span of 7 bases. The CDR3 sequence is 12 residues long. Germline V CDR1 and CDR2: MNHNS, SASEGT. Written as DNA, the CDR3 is TGTGCCAGCAGGGACCCTTACAATGAGCAGTTCTTC. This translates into CASRDPYNEQFF.

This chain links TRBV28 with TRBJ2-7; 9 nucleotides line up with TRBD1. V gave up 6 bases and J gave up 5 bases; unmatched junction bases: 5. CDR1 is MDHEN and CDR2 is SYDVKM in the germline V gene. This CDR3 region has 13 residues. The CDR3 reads CASRTDRGHEQYF. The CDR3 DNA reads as TGTGCCAGCAGAACGGACAGGGGCCACGAGCAGTACTTC.

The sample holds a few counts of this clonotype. In DNA, the CDR3 is TGCAGCGCCGAAGGGGGGTACTACTATGGCTACACCTTC. It is translated as CSAEGGYYYGYTF. V and J are TRBV29-1 and TRBJ1-2; D is perhaps TRBD1 (6 bases). Trimming shortened V by 7 bases and J by 3 bases, and 15 bases separated the two germline ends. The CDR3 spans 13 residues. Germline CDR1 reads SQVTM; CDR2 reads ANQGSEA.

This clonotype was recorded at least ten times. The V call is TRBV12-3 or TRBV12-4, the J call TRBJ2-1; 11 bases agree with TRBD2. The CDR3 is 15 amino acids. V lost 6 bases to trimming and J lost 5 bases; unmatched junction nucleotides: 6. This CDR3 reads CASRRLAGGNNEQFF. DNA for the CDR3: TGTGCCAGCAGACGTCTAGCGGGGGGTAACAATGAGCAGTTCTTC.

In DNA form, the CDR3 reads TGTGCCAGCAGCCAAGAATATTTAGGACGGCACTCACCCCTCCACTTT. It specifies CASSQEYLGRHSPLHF. This chain connects TRBV3-1 to TRBJ1-6; D gene uncertain. Trimming shortened V by 0 bases and J by 10 bases, and 16 bases separated the two germline ends. The CDR3 length is 16 residues. Per germline, CDR1 LGHDT and CDR2 YNNKEL (reference sequence).

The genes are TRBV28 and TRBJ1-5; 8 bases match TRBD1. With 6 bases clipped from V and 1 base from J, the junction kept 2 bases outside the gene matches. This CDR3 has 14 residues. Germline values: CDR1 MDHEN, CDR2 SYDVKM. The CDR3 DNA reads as TGTGCCAGCAGACGGACAGGGAGCAATCAGCCCCAGCATTTT. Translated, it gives CASRRTGSNQPQHF.

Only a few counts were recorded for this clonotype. The CDR3 DNA is TGTGCCAGCAGCTCGCCGGGGGGAGACACCATATATTTT. Protein: CASSSPGGDTIYF. The chain employs TRBV7-9 and TRBJ1-3; maybe TRBD1 (5 bases). With 4 bases removed from V and 8 bases from J, the gap between germline ends came to 12 bases. Germline assignment: CDR1 SEHNR and CDR2 FQNEAQ (reference sequence). The CDR3 consists of 13 residues.

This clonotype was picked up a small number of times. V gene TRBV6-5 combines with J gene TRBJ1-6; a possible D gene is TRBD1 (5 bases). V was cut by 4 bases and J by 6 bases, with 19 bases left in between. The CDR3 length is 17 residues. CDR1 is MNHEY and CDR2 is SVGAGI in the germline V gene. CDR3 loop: CASSLPPQVATNSPLHF. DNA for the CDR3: TGTGCCAGCAGTTTACCCCCACAGGTGGCCACTAATTCACCCCTCCACTTT.

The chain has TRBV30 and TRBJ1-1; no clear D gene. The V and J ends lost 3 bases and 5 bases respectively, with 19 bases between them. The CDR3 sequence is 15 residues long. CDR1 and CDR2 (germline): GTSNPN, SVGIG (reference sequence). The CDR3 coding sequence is TGTGCCTGGAGACCCTCGGGAGACACGTGGACTGAAGCTTTCTTT. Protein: CAWRPSGDTWTEAFF.

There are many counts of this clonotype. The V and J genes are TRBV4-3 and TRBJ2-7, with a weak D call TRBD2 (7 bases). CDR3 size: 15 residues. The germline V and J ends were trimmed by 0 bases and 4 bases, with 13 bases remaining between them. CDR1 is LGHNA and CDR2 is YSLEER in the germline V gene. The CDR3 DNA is TGCGCCAGCAGCCAAGAGGGGGGGGCCTGGTACGAGCAGTACTTC. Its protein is CASSQEGGAWYEQYF.

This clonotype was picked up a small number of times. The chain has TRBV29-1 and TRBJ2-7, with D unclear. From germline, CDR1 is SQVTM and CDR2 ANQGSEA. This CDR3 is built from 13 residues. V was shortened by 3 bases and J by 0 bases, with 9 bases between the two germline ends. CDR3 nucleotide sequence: TGCAGCGTTGACGATCCGAGCTCCTACGAGCAGTACTTC. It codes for CSVDDPSSYEQYF.

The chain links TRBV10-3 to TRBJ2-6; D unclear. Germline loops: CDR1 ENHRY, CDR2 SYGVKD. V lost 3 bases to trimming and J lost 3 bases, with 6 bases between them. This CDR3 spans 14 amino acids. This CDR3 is CAISDRIGANVLTF. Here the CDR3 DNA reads TGTGCCATCAGTGACCGGATTGGGGCCAACGTCCTGACTTTC.

This chain's CDR3 is CASSWAGTGEDDEQFF. CDR3 bases: TGTGCCAGCAGCTGGGCCGGGACAGGGGAAGACGATGAGCAGTTCTTC. The chain carries TRBV5-6 and TRBJ2-1; TRBD1 matches 10 bases. In germline, CDR1 is SGHDT, CDR2 YYEEEE. Unmatched junction bases numbered 11, after V lost 3 bases and J lost 8 bases. This CDR3 has 16 residues.

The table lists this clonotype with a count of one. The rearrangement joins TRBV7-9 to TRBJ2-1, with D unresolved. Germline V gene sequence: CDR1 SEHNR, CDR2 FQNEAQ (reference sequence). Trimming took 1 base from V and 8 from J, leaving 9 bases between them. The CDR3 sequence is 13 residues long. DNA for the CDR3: TGTGCCAGCAGCTTAGGGTACCGCGATGAGCAGTTCTTC. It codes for CASSLGYRDEQFF.